This T cell receptor beta chain was sequenced for a study of blood T cell repertoires in COVID-19. Participant ages covered roughly 18 to 89 years across 20 to 30 US areas. Cohort placement rested on clinical history that participants reported themselves. Per the authors' pipeline: For nucleated cells, counts were estimated from reference gene primer amplification. The assay was immunoSEQ multiplex PCR, and TCRdb's table has in-frame clones only and misses some. V, J and clone size reflect that table, while D and trimming were determined from the DNA. In the table there are about 170,000 clones, 79% of which are singletons. V lost 0 bases and J lost 5; bases outside the gene matches: 6. Germline CDR1 and CDR2: SGHRS and YFSETQ. This CDR3 contains 15 residues.

The chain combines TRBV5-1 with TRBJ2-5, with 8 nucleotides matching TRBD1. The source of this sequence is a woman aged 70-85 years in a cohort exposed to, infected with or recovered from COVID-19 (not recorded which). The sample was PBMCs or T cells enriched from blood (not recorded which). Here the CDR3 DNA reads TGCGCCAGCAGCTTGGGGACAGGGAGAGGGGAGACCCAGTACTTC. Amino acids: CASSLGTGRGETQYF.